Below, 3 T cell receptor beta chains from the same sample are listed, as sequenced in a study of blood T cells in healthy people across ages. The authors ran a second PCR of about 6 to 11 cycles using a sample-barcoded 5' primer and a J-beta primer mix. TCRdb recomputed calls from the 5' RACE reads with MiXCR, one row per CDR3 protein. The sample yields around 1,000,000 distinct CDR3 sequences, roughly two fifths seen once. Sequencing used blood. These receptors all come from a man aged 18 to 29 in good health.

The table lists this clonotype with many counts. The chain couples TRBV12-3 or TRBV12-4 to TRBJ2-1; D is uncertain. The CDR3 sequence is 12 residues long. V was shortened by 8 bases and J by 4 bases, with 9 bases between the two germline ends. CDR3 in amino acids: CASSPPYNEQFF. The CDR3 region has the DNA TGTGCCAGCTCACCGCCTTACAATGAGCAGTTCTTC.

The chain carries TRBV20-1 and TRBJ1-1; no clear D gene. This CDR3 contains 14 residues. The ends were cut back, 0 bases at V and 2 bases at J, with 10 bases in the middle. Germline lookup yields CDR1 DFQATT and CDR2 SNEGSKA (reference sequence). CDR3 DNA sequence: TGCAGTGCTAGAGATGGGCGTAGTAACACTGAAGCTTTCTTT. Protein product: CSARDGRSNTEAFF.

This clonotype showed up just a few times. The chain joins TRBV12-3 or TRBV12-4 to TRBJ1-1; D gene unclear. V lost 8 bases and J lost 7, with 11 bases in between. The CDR3 is 11 amino acids. CDR3 sequence reads: CASGVSYEAFF. CDR3 sequence (DNA): TGTGCCAGCGGAGTGTCCTATGAAGCTTTCTTT.